The 19 T cell receptor beta chains below were found in one sample sequenced in a study of cytomegalovirus exposure and HLA in healthy donors. A multiplex PCR was run with 60 Vbeta primers and 13 Jbeta primers. Libraries were prepared by immunoSEQ multiplex PCR; TCRdb keeps only in-frame clonotypes and omits some of them. The sample includes some 150,000 clones. Sample: PBMCs. The receptors were gathered from a man in his forties in good health and CMV-seronegative.

The chain uses TRBV5-6 and TRBJ2-4; D might be TRBD1 (6 bases). V lost 4 bases and J 3 bases, leaving 8 bases between the germline ends. CDR1 and CDR2 from the germline V gene are SGHDT and YYEEEE. The CDR3 is made up of 13 amino acids. CDR3 sequence (DNA): TGTGCCAGCAGCCAGGACAGCAAAAACATTCAGTACTTC. As protein: CASSQDSKNIQYF.

The CDR3 reads CASSSPARGEQYF. CDR3 nucleotides: TGTGCCAGCAGCTCACCAGCCCGAGGGGAGCAGTACTTC. This chain connects TRBV5-4 to TRBJ2-7; D perhaps matches TRBD2 (5 bases). CDR1 is SGHNT, CDR2 YYREEE, per germline (reference sequence). The CDR3 covers 13 residues. Trimming pared 3 bases from V and 7 bases from J, leaving 14 bases between.

This chain connects TRBV7-6 to TRBJ1-1, with a tentative D call TRBD1 (6 bases). From germline, CDR1 is SGHVS and CDR2 FNYEAQ. This CDR3 has 17 residues. V was shortened by 5 bases and J by 1 base, with 20 bases between the two germline ends. The CDR3 coding sequence is TGTGCCAGCAGCCGACTCCCCTTGACAGGCACGAACACTGAAGCTTTCTTT. Protein sequence: CASSRLPLTGTNTEAFF.

The chain has TRBV2 and TRBJ2-7, with D unclear. The V gene's germline CDR1 is SNHLY and CDR2 FYNNEI. Deletions cut 10 bases from V and 0 bases from J, with 16 bases between. There are 14 residues in the CDR3. CDR3 nucleotide sequence: TGTGCCACCCTTCCGAGGATTAGCTCCTACGAGCAGTACTTC. Protein sequence: CATLPRISSYEQYF.

The CDR3 coding sequence is TGTGCCAGCAGCTTAGTTGAGATGAACACTGAAGCTTTCTTT. Amino acids: CASSLVEMNTEAFF. The chain couples TRBV7-2 to TRBJ1-1; D is unresolved. The CDR3 length is 14 residues. V dropped 1 base and J dropped 0 bases, with 6 bases sitting between them. Germline V lookup: CDR1 SGHTA, CDR2 FQGNSA.

This chain connects TRBV6-5 to TRBJ1-1; TRBD1 is a possible D gene (6 bases). The V and J ends lost 5 bases and 3 bases respectively, with 10 bases between them. This CDR3 contains 13 residues. In germline, CDR1 is MNHEY, CDR2 SVGAGI. CDR3 sequence reads: CASSRQEYTEAFF. Written as DNA, the CDR3 is TGTGCCAGCAGTCGACAGGAGTACACTGAAGCTTTCTTT.

The rearrangement uses TRBV9 and TRBJ2-7; no reliable D call. The CDR3 is made up of 14 amino acids. With 4 bases removed from V and 2 bases from J, the gap between germline ends came to 13 bases. Per the germline V gene, CDR1 is SGDLS and CDR2 is YYNGEE. CDR3 residues: CASSPRQSAYEQYF. Written as DNA, the CDR3 is TGTGCCAGCAGCCCCCGCCAGAGCGCCTACGAGCAGTACTTC.

V usage is TRBV5-6 and J usage is TRBJ1-5; a possible D gene is TRBD1 (6 bases). The CDR3 has 14 amino acids. The V gene's germline CDR1 is SGHDT and CDR2 YYEEEE. V lost 3 bases and J 6 bases, leaving 13 bases between the germline ends. CDR3 sequence reads: CASSSRGFIQPQHF. For the CDR3, the DNA is TGTGCCAGCAGCTCCAGGGGTTTCATTCAGCCCCAGCATTTT.

This chain joins TRBV7-3 and TRBJ1-5, with 7 bases aligning to TRBD1. Germline V gives CDR1 SGHTA, CDR2 FQGTGA. The CDR3 is 14 amino acids. V gave up 0 bases and J gave up 6 bases; unmatched junction bases: 2. The CDR3: CASSLTGGSQPQHF. In DNA, the CDR3 is TGTGCCAGCAGCTTAACAGGGGGCAGTCAGCCCCAGCATTTT. Combining the CDR3 with reference TRBV7-3 and TRBJ1-5 gives the whole variable domain GAGVSQTPSNKVTEKGKYVELRCDPISGHTALYWYRQSLGQGPEFLIYFQGTGAADDSGLPNDRFFAVRPEGSVSTLKIQRTERGDSAVYLCASSLTGGSQPQHFGDGTRLSIL.

The rearrangement links TRBV2 to TRBJ1-5; no clear D gene. With 8 bases removed from V and 3 bases from J, the gap between germline ends came to 11 bases. The CDR3 has 13 residues. Germline assignment: CDR1 SNHLY and CDR2 FYNNEI. The CDR3 sequence is CASSVQPNQPQHF. CDR3 coding DNA: TGTGCCAGCTCGGTACAGCCCAATCAGCCCCAGCATTTT. Combining the CDR3 with reference TRBV2 and TRBJ1-5 gives the whole variable domain EPEVTQTPSHQVTQMGQEVILRCVPISNHLYFYWYRQILGQKVEFLVSFYNNEISEKSEIFDDQFSVERPDGSNFTLKIRSTKLEDSAMYFCASSVQPNQPQHFGDGTRLSIL.

The CDR3 spells CASSPRTRSDTQYF. DNA for the CDR3: TGTGCCAGCAGCCCCCGCACGCGGTCAGATACGCAGTATTTT. The chain is built from TRBV7-6 and TRBJ2-3; D not resolved. Germline loops: CDR1 SGHVS, CDR2 FNYEAQ. This CDR3 region has 14 residues. With 5 bases removed from V and 4 bases from J, the gap between germline ends came to 13 bases.

The J gene is TRBJ1-3, the V gene TRBV5-5; possible D gene TRBD1, 5 bases. Germline assignment: CDR1 SGHKS and CDR2 YYEKEE (reference sequence). V gave up 0 bases and J gave up 0 bases, with 13 bases separating them. CDR3 size: 17 residues. The CDR3 sequence: CASSLGAGGLSGNTIYF. Written as DNA, the CDR3 is TGTGCCAGCAGCTTGGGGGCGGGGGGTCTCTCTGGAAACACCATATATTTT.

V is TRBV5-4 and J is TRBJ1-3, with 7 bases fitting TRBD1. V gave up 4 bases and J gave up 5 bases; unmatched junction bases: 6. Germline V gives CDR1 SGHNT, CDR2 YYREEE (reference sequence). The CDR3 is 14 residues long. DNA for the CDR3: TGTGCCAGCAGCGTCGACAGGGAAAGAAACACCATATATTTT. It translates to CASSVDRERNTIYF.

The rearrangement joins TRBV4-3 to TRBJ1-1; a possible D gene is TRBD1 (5 bases). Trimming pared 3 bases from V and 5 bases from J, leaving 10 bases between. This CDR3 is 13 amino acids long. Per the germline V gene, CDR1 is LGHNA and CDR2 is YSLEER. The chain's CDR3 is CASSQYRWTEAFF. Written as DNA, the CDR3 is TGCGCCAGCAGCCAGTACAGGTGGACTGAAGCTTTCTTT.

This sequence joins TRBV18 and TRBJ2-7, with TRBD2 identical over 11 bases. CDR3 size: 15 residues. V trimming: 2 bases; J trimming: 0 bases; junction bases outside the gene matches: 0. CDR1 is KGHSH, CDR2 LQKENI, per germline. This chain's CDR3 is CASSPTSGGSYEQYF. CDR3 in DNA: TGTGCCAGCTCACCAACTAGCGGGGGCTCCTACGAGCAGTACTTC.

This sequence joins TRBV2 and TRBJ2-3; 10 nucleotides line up with TRBD2. CDR1 and CDR2 (germline): SNHLY, FYNNEI. J was trimmed by 1 base and V by 4 bases; bases with no gene match: 5. The CDR3 loop spans 16 amino acids. CDR3 sequence (DNA): TGTGCCAGCAGTGCTGGGCTAGCGGGGGGCACAGATACGCAGTATTTT. It yields the protein CASSAGLAGGTDTQYF.

The V call is TRBV6-6, the J call TRBJ1-2, with D perhaps TRBD1 (5 bases). The length of the CDR3 is 11 residues. Germline V gene sequence: CDR1 MNHNY, CDR2 SVGAGI (reference sequence). Between the trimmed V and J ends, which lost 5 bases and 8 bases, there was a span of 9 bases. CDR3 protein: CASSRREGYTF. The CDR3, as DNA: TGTGCCAGCAGTCGCAGGGAAGGCTACACCTTC.

The V and J genes are TRBV10-3 and TRBJ1-1; 7 positions agree with TRBD1. The V and J ends lost 3 bases and 1 base, in that order; junction bases with no gene match: 2. This CDR3 has 14 residues. CDR1 ENHRY and CDR2 SYGVKD come from the germline V gene. The CDR3 loop reads CAISDEGANTEAFF. CDR3 nucleotide sequence: TGTGCCATCAGTGACGAGGGGGCGAACACTGAAGCTTTCTTT.

The chain links TRBV27 to TRBJ1-4, with TRBD1 matching 8 bases. CDR3 length: 14 amino acids. The junction had 5 bases not matched to a gene; V was cut back by 3 bases and J by 8 bases. Germline CDR1 is MNHEY and CDR2 is SMNVEV (reference sequence). CDR3 nucleotides: TGTGCCAGCAGTTTCGACAGGGGCGGCGAAAAACTGTTTTTT. Protein product: CASSFDRGGEKLFF.